The 31 T cell receptor beta chains in this list originate from one sample, sequenced in a study of T cell responses to AZD1222 COVID-19 vaccine. TCRdb keeps only in-frame clones here, not all; method: immunoSEQ multiplex PCR. The table lists roughly 99,000 clones, around 90% of them singletons. Sequencing used peripheral blood, obtained on day 0 of AZD1222 vaccination. Receptor source: an adult in good health.

The sample holds one count of this clone. The chain links TRBV6-5 to TRBJ1-6; D is possibly TRBD1 (6 bases). Looked up from germline, CDR1 is MNHEY and CDR2 is SVGAGI. The V and J ends lost 3 bases and 10 bases respectively, with 13 bases between them. The CDR3 is made up of 14 amino acids. The CDR3 loop reads CASSYRGAGSPLHF. The CDR3, as DNA: TGTGCCAGCAGTTATCGGGGGGCAGGGTCACCCCTCCACTTT.

The chain uses TRBV6-6 and TRBJ1-6; D is unresolved. Germline CDR1 MNHNY, CDR2 SVGAGI (reference sequence). V dropped 6 bases and J dropped 7 bases, with 19 bases sitting between them. This CDR3 has 16 residues. CDR3 in amino acids: CASRGSRVSRNSPLHF. CDR3 coding DNA: TGTGCCAGCAGGGGTAGTCGGGTTTCCCGGAATTCACCCCTCCACTTT.

CDR3 sequence: CASSLGPPRPLHF. The DNA for the CDR3 is TGTGCCAGCAGTCTGGGACCCCCGCGACCCCTCCACTTT. The rearrangement uses TRBV6-5 and TRBJ1-6, with D maybe TRBD1 (5 bases). CDR3 length equals 13 residues. V lost 5 bases to trimming and J lost 12 bases, with 14 bases between them. Germline CDR1 reads MNHEY; CDR2 reads SVGAGI.

The chain carries TRBV21-1 and TRBJ2-4; the table's D call TRBD1 went unverified against the DNA. TRBV21-1 is a pseudogene segment. The CDR3 runs to 21 residues. CDR3 DNA sequence: TGTGCCAGCAGCAAATCGAACAAAACCCGAAAACAGGGCCTAGCCAAAAACATTCAGTACTTC. It encodes CASSKSNKTRKQGLAKNIQYF.

This chain connects TRBV20-1 to TRBJ2-7, with 10 bases that match TRBD2. Per the germline V gene, CDR1 is DFQATT and CDR2 is SNEGSKA (reference sequence). The CDR3 totals 13 residues. J lost 6 bases, V lost 3 bases, and 5 bases had no gene match. In DNA form, the CDR3 reads TGCAGTGCTAGTGCTAGCGGGAGATCCGAGCAGTACTTC. Translation gives CSASASGRSEQYF.

The sample holds a few counts of this clone. The rearrangement joins TRBV4-1 to TRBJ2-2; 9 nucleotides agree with TRBD2. The germline gives CDR1 MGHRA, CDR2 YSYEKL. V was clipped by 1 base and J by 7 bases; unmatched bases: 19. This CDR3 is built from 20 residues. CDR3 loop: CASSQVLLAYRREGGGELFF. The CDR3 DNA is TGCGCCAGCAGCCAAGTCCTCCTTGCATACCGGCGGGAGGGTGGCGGGGAGCTGTTTTTT.

Only one count was recorded for this clone. The chain couples TRBV6-4 to TRBJ1-2; a weak D match, TRBD1 (5 bases). Germline CDR1 reads MRHNA; CDR2 reads SNTAGT. This CDR3 is built from 12 residues. V lost 1 base and J lost 8, with 8 bases in between. The CDR3 sequence: CASSDYGGGYTF. The CDR3 bases are TGTGCCAGCAGTGACTACGGGGGGGGCTACACCTTC.

The V gene is TRBV4-3, the J gene TRBJ2-5; 14 nucleotides line up with TRBD2. CDR3 length equals 16 residues. V was clipped by 5 bases and J by 1 base; unmatched bases: 3. Per germline, CDR1 LGHNA and CDR2 YSLEER. The DNA of the CDR3 is TGCGCCAGCAGCAGACTAGCGGGAGGGATCCAAGAGACCCAGTACTTC. It codes for CASSRLAGGIQETQYF.

In this sample, this clone turned up once. The chain uses TRBV28 and TRBJ1-6; D unclear. The CDR3 is made up of 16 amino acids. The V gene's germline CDR1 is MDHEN and CDR2 SYDVKM. Trimming removed 5 bases from V and 0 bases from J, with 11 bases in between. The CDR3 sequence is CASSPTRSSYNSPLHF. DNA for the CDR3: TGTGCCAGCAGTCCCACAAGGAGCTCCTATAATTCACCCCTCCACTTT.

The rearrangement joins TRBV6-5 to TRBJ2-1; D not certain. V shed 0 bases and J shed 0 bases, with 6 bases lying between them. This CDR3 has 15 residues. Germline CDR1 is MNHEY and CDR2 is SVGAGI. This CDR3 reads CASSYSESSYNEQFF. Written as DNA, the CDR3 is TGTGCCAGCAGTTACTCCGAGAGCTCCTACAATGAGCAGTTCTTC.

This chain links TRBV7-2 with TRBJ1-2; D may be TRBD1 (5 bases). Germline CDR1 SGHTA, CDR2 FQGNSA. Trimming pared 5 bases from V and 1 base from J, leaving 14 bases between. The length of the CDR3 is 15 residues. CDR3 nucleotide sequence: TGTGCCAGCAGCGCCGGGGGGATCGGTAACTATGGCTACACCTTC. This encodes CASSAGGIGNYGYTF.

The J gene is TRBJ2-5, the V gene TRBV18; D may be TRBD1 or TRBD2 (6 bases each). The CDR3 loop spans 15 amino acids. The germline V gene has CDR1 KGHSH and CDR2 LQKENI. V was trimmed by 5 bases and J by 2 bases, leaving 15 bases between them. The CDR3 reads CASSVQGGPQETQYF. DNA of the CDR3: TGTGCCAGCTCAGTCCAAGGGGGGCCACAAGAGACCCAGTACTTC.

V is TRBV11-2 and J is TRBJ1-2, with D uncertain. This CDR3 spans 18 amino acids. Trimming shortened V by 5 bases and J by 3 bases, and 25 bases separated the two germline ends. Looked up from germline, CDR1 is SGHAT and CDR2 is FQNNGV. CDR3 sequence (DNA): TGTGCCAGCAGCCCATACTTCGTGGGAGGGAGTGGGGACTATGGCTACACCTTC. Protein sequence: CASSPYFVGGSGDYGYTF.

The CDR3 loop reads CASSIKGGEYF. In DNA, the CDR3 is TGTGCCAGCAGCATTAAGGGAGGCGAGTACTTC. This chain connects TRBV21-1 to TRBJ2-7; the table assigns TRBD2, which was not confirmed against the DNA. TRBV21-1 is labeled a pseudogene. The CDR3 is 11 residues long.

This chain uses TRBV6-5 with TRBJ2-7; D is unclear. The CDR3 is made up of 11 amino acids. Germline loops: CDR1 MNHEY, CDR2 SVGAGI. V was shortened by 6 bases and J by 4 bases, with 7 bases between the two germline ends. The CDR3 spells CASRYQYEQYF. DNA of the CDR3: TGTGCCAGCAGATACCAATACGAGCAGTACTTC.

The chain recombines TRBV7-2 with TRBJ2-1, with 8 bases matching TRBD2. CDR1 SGHTA and CDR2 FQGNSA come from the germline V gene. V lost 1 base and J lost 6; bases outside the gene matches: 5. This CDR3 has 15 amino acids. The CDR3 sequence: CASSLGGTSGNEQFF. For the CDR3, the DNA is TGTGCCAGCAGCTTAGGGGGAACTAGCGGCAATGAGCAGTTCTTC.

The V gene is TRBV6-2 or TRBV6-3, the J gene TRBJ1-5, with TRBD1 identical over 9 bases. The V and J ends lost 4 bases and 6 bases, in that order; junction bases with no gene match: 7. The CDR3 is 15 amino acids. From germline, CDR1 is MNHEY and CDR2 SVGEGT. CDR3 protein: CASSSPGQGFQPQHF. In DNA, the CDR3 is TGTGCCAGCAGTTCGCCGGGACAGGGATTTCAGCCCCAGCATTTT.

The chain links TRBV27 to TRBJ1-6; D call uncertain. Trimming took 6 bases from V and 3 from J, leaving 12 bases between them. This CDR3 spans 15 amino acids. The germline V gene encodes CDR1 MNHEY and CDR2 SMNVEV (reference sequence). The CDR3: CASSLSIGYNSPLHF. For the CDR3, the DNA is TGTGCCAGCAGCCTCAGTATTGGCTATAATTCACCCCTCCACTTT.

This rearrangement joins TRBV23-1 to TRBJ1-5; 7 bases align to TRBD1. TRBV23-1 is labeled an ORF, and its function is uncertain. V lost 3 bases, J lost 0 bases, and 8 bases stayed unmatched. This CDR3 is built from 17 residues. This CDR3 reads CASSHPGTVSSNQPQHF. For the CDR3, the DNA is TGCGCCAGCAGTCACCCCGGGACAGTCTCTAGCAATCAGCCCCAGCATTTT.

CDR3 amino acids: CASSPSSSYEQYF. DNA of the CDR3: TGTGCCAGCAGTCCCTCCAGTTCCTACGAGCAGTACTTC. This chain joins TRBV6-5 and TRBJ2-7; no reliable D call. The V end was cut by 5 bases, the J end by 1 base, with 9 bases between. The germline gives CDR1 MNHEY, CDR2 SVGAGI. The CDR3 contains 13 residues.

The rearrangement links TRBV24-1 to TRBJ2-2, with D hard to call. There are 14 residues in the CDR3. Trimming took 1 base from V and 4 from J, leaving 6 bases between them. The V gene's germline CDR1 is KGHDR and CDR2 SFDVKD. The CDR3 protein is CATSDLSPTGELFF. The DNA for the CDR3 is TGTGCCACCAGTGATTTATCACCCACCGGGGAGCTGTTTTTT.

The J gene is TRBJ2-1, the V gene TRBV7-2, with TRBD1 matching 9 bases. The CDR3 loop spans 16 amino acids. Germline V gene data show CDR1 as SGHTA and CDR2 as FQGNSA. V dropped 1 base and J dropped 8; count of bases not matched to a gene: 9. CDR3 DNA: TGTGCCAGCAGCTTAGGACAGGGGGGTAGATTGGATGAGCAGTTCTTC. Translation gives CASSLGQGGRLDEQFF.

The chain links TRBV6-5 to TRBJ1-1; no clear D. The germline CDR1 and CDR2 sequences are MNHEY and SVGAGI. The CDR3 has 13 amino acids. V was trimmed by 5 bases and J by 2 bases, leaving 9 bases between them. CDR3 DNA: TGTGCCAGCAGTAAATTGACTAACACTGAAGCTTTCTTT. Translation: CASSKLTNTEAFF.

The chain joins TRBV5-1 to TRBJ2-1; D is ambiguous. CDR1 is SGHRS, CDR2 YFSETQ, per germline. This CDR3 region has 15 residues. V lost 0 bases, J lost 4 bases, and 11 bases lay in between. CDR3 in DNA: TGCGCCAGCAGCTTGGTAGGTGACACGTACAATGAGCAGTTCTTC. Amino acids: CASSLVGDTYNEQFF.

This chain connects TRBV5-1 to TRBJ1-3; D uncertain. The CDR3 is 12 amino acids. Trimming took 5 bases from V and 3 from J, leaving 6 bases between them. CDR1 and CDR2 from the germline V gene are SGHRS and YFSETQ. The CDR3 loop reads CASSSIGNTIYF. DNA of the CDR3: TGCGCCAGCAGTTCGATTGGAAACACCATATATTTT.

This sequence joins TRBV28 and TRBJ2-7, with 12 nucleotides matching TRBD2. The V and J ends lost 8 bases and 4 bases, in that order; junction bases with no gene match: 15. The CDR3 loop spans 17 amino acids. The germline CDR1 and CDR2 sequences are MDHEN and SYDVKM. The CDR3 protein is CASGTTSGRGGGYEQYF. The CDR3 DNA is TGTGCCAGCGGAACGACTAGCGGGAGAGGCGGCGGGTACGAGCAGTACTTC. The variable domain in full, with the rest retrieved from reference TRBV28 and TRBJ2-7, is DVKVTQSSRYLVKRTGEKVFLECVQDMDHENMFWYRQDPGLGLRLIYFSYDVKMKEKGDIPEGYSVSREKKERFSLILESASTNQTSMYLCASGTTSGRGGGYEQYFGPGTRLTVT.

The sample holds a few counts of this clone. This chain uses TRBV5-1 with TRBJ1-3, with unresolved D. The V end lost 0 bases, the J end lost 3 bases, and 7 bases lay between the germline ends. The CDR3 is 14 amino acids. From germline, CDR1 is SGHRS and CDR2 YFSETQ. This chain's CDR3 is CASSLDGSGNTIYF. The CDR3 DNA is TGCGCCAGCAGCTTGGATGGGAGTGGAAACACCATATATTTT.

V gene TRBV5-6 combines with J gene TRBJ2-3; D unresolved. Trimming took off 0 bases at V and 3 bases at J, with 8 bases between the two ends. CDR3 size: 14 residues. CDR1 is SGHDT and CDR2 is YYEEEE in the germline V gene. CDR3 sequence: CASSLVQPTDTQYF. In nucleotides, the CDR3 is TGTGCCAGCAGCTTGGTTCAGCCGACAGATACGCAGTATTTT.

This chain connects TRBV19 to TRBJ1-5, with 8 nucleotides matching TRBD1. This CDR3 is built from 10 residues. The germline CDR1 and CDR2 sequences are LNHDA and SQIVND (reference sequence). The CDR3 region is CLNRGEPQHF. CDR3 in DNA: TGTCTAAACAGGGGGGAGCCCCAGCATTTT.

J is TRBJ1-2 and V is TRBV24-1; unclear D gene. CDR1 KGHDR and CDR2 SFDVKD come from the germline V gene. Trimming left V 3 bases short and J 4 bases short, with 14 bases between. This CDR3 has 15 amino acids. The CDR3 DNA sequence: TGTGCCACCAGTGATCCCCTGGACGGAGCCTATGGCTACACCTTC. Encoded protein: CATSDPLDGAYGYTF.

The chain uses TRBV28 and TRBJ2-4, with TRBD1 matching over 9 bases. The V and J ends lost 5 bases and 1 base, in that order; junction bases with no gene match: 9. Per germline, CDR1 MDHEN and CDR2 SYDVKM. CDR3 length equals 17 residues. The CDR3 region has the DNA TGTGCCAGCAGTCATGGAGGGACAGGGTTGGCCAAAAACATTCAGTACTTC. Its protein is CASSHGGTGLAKNIQYF.